These 3 T cell receptor beta chains originate from one sample sequenced in a study of cytomegalovirus exposure and HLA in healthy donors. Amplification used 60 Vbeta primers and 13 Jbeta primers. Data came from immunoSEQ multiplex PCR; TCRdb stores just in-frame clones and leaves some out. This repertoire shows about 130,000 clones, around two thirds found once; its top ten account for about 3%. Source material: PBMCs. These receptors were taken from a human donor in good health.

This clone was detected only a few times. The chain recombines TRBV27 with TRBJ1-6; D not certain. CDR3 size: 12 residues. Germline CDR1 reads MNHEY; CDR2 reads SMNVEV (reference sequence). V was trimmed by 2 bases and J by 8 bases, leaving 4 bases between them. In DNA form, the CDR3 reads TGTGCCAGCAGTTTACCCGATTCACCCCTCCACTTT. Translated: CASSLPDSPLHF.

The chain employs TRBV19 and TRBJ1-5; maybe TRBD1 (5 bases). There are 16 residues in the CDR3. Germline values: CDR1 LNHDA, CDR2 SQIVND (reference sequence). V lost 3 bases, J lost 5 bases, and 17 bases lay in between. In nucleotides, the CDR3 is TGTGCCAGTAGTATCCCCCGGACACCGCCCGATCAGCCCCAGCATTTT. Its protein product is CASSIPRTPPDQPQHF.

Only one count was recorded for this clone. The V and J genes are TRBV7-2 and TRBJ2-1, with 12 bases lining up with TRBD2. CDR3 length equals 15 residues. V lost 5 bases to trimming and J lost 4 bases; unmatched junction nucleotides: 3. Germline lookup yields CDR1 SGHTA and CDR2 FQGNSA. The CDR3 reads CASSRTSGAYNEQFF. As DNA, the CDR3 is TGTGCCAGCAGCCGGACTAGCGGGGCTTACAATGAGCAGTTCTTC.